Below are 2 T cell receptor beta chains sequenced from a single sample in a study of graft-versus-host responses after intestinal transplantation. Repertoires were generated with immunoSEQ multiplex PCR, while TCRdb's copy carries only in-frame clones and drops some. The sample carries 62,000 or so clones, around 90% recorded once. This material consisted of PBMCs, taken 26 days after transplant. These TCRs come from a human patient who received an intestinal transplant, so some T cells may come from the graft donor.

The chain combines TRBV9 with TRBJ2-3; 9 positions agree with TRBD2. The CDR3 sequence is 14 residues long. Germline V lookup: CDR1 SGDLS, CDR2 YYNGEE. J was trimmed by 0 bases and V by 5 bases; bases with no gene match: 1. The CDR3 loop reads CASSLAGSTDTQYF. CDR3 in DNA: TGTGCCAGCAGTCTAGCGGGGAGCACAGATACGCAGTATTTT.

V gene TRBV6-5 combines with J gene TRBJ1-2; possibly TRBD1 for D (5 bases). Germline CDR1 and CDR2: MNHEY and SVGAGI. V lost 6 bases, J lost 4 bases, and 15 bases lay in between. The CDR3 is 14 residues long. CDR3 loop: CASRRGGSGYGYTF. The CDR3 DNA is TGTGCCAGCAGAAGGGGAGGCTCTGGCTATGGCTACACCTTC.